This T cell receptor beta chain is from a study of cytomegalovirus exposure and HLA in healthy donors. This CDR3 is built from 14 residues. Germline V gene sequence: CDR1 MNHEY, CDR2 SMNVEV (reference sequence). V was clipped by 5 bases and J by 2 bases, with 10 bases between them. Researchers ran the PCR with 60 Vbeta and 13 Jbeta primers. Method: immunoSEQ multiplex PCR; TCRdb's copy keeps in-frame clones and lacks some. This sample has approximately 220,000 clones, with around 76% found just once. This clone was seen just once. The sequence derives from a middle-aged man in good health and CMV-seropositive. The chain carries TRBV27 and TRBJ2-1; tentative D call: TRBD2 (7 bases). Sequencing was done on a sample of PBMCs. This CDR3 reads CASSSGTTYNEQFF. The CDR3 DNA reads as TGTGCCAGCAGTAGCGGGACAACCTACAATGAGCAGTTCTTC.